This T cell receptor beta chain was documented in a study of T cells in Graves' hyperthyroidism and ophthalmopathy. Notes on the study in general: Most thyroid-expanded clonotypes above 0.001 were also found in blood.

Amplification yielded TCR beta CDR3 regions, with RNA transcripts as the source. Primed by the HTBI set, a first-round RT-PCR was run on the TCR CDR3. Each CDR3 protein gets one entry after TCRdb re-called the multiplex PCR reads with MiXCR. The sample has around 720,000 distinct CDR3 sequences; approximately 40% are singletons. This clonotype has a handful of counts. Antigen specificity is unknown. Diagnoses were made from clinical symptoms, serum measures (thyroxine and TRAb), thyroid ultrasound and orbital computed tomography. The source of this sequence is a woman aged 40 to 55 with Graves' hyperthyroidism. The sequencing sample was made of blood.

CDR3 amino acids: CRGTDGGESYGYTF. The CDR3 nucleotides are TGCAGGGGTACGGATGGGGGCGAAAGCTATGGCTACACCTTC. The chain links TRBV20-1 to TRBJ1-2, with D maybe TRBD1 (6 bases). The CDR3 spans 14 residues. The germline CDR1 and CDR2 sequences are DFQATT and SNEGSKA (reference sequence).